The 24 T cell receptor beta chains below come from one sample, sequenced in a study of OX40 agonist ivuxolimab in advanced cancers. Clones were sequenced by immunoSEQ multiplex PCR, and TCRdb holds only the in-frame ones, with some missing. The sample lists tens of thousands of clones; around four fifths were seen once. This material consisted of CD4+ or CD8+ T cells sorted from blood, taken in a trial of the OX40 agonist ivuxolimab. The source is an adult with an advanced solid tumor such as melanoma, head and neck, liver or kidney cancer.

V usage is TRBV13 and J usage is TRBJ2-1; 8 bases are shared with TRBD1. CDR1 and CDR2 from the germline V gene are PRHDT and FYEKMQ (reference sequence). The CDR3 loop spans 16 amino acids. V gave up 2 bases and J gave up 8 bases; unmatched junction bases: 11. The CDR3 spells CASSLRRTGNMDEQFF. CDR3 DNA: TGTGCCAGCAGCTTAAGGCGGACAGGGAACATGGATGAGCAGTTCTTC.

This clone was seen a handful of times. The chain couples TRBV14 to TRBJ2-3; a weak D match, TRBD1 (6 bases). Germline CDR1 is SGHDN and CDR2 is FVKESK. CDR3 length: 14 residues. Trimming took off 4 bases at V and 3 bases at J, with 11 bases between the two ends. The CDR3 nucleotides read TGTGCCAGCAGCCCTCTAACAGGGACAGATACGCAGTATTTT. This gives the protein CASSPLTGTDTQYF.

J is TRBJ1-4 and V is TRBV30; no definite D call. Germline V gene sequence: CDR1 GTSNPN, CDR2 SVGIG (reference sequence). Between the trimmed V and J ends, which lost 2 bases and 5 bases, there was a span of 9 bases. This CDR3 region has 13 residues. The CDR3 sequence: CAWSRAENEKLFF. The CDR3 region has the DNA TGTGCCTGGAGTAGGGCCGAAAATGAAAAACTGTTTTTT.

The gene calls are TRBV30 and TRBJ1-2, with 7 bases identical to TRBD1. The CDR3 spans 13 residues. The V gene end was trimmed by 0 bases and the J gene end by 7 bases; junction bases not matched to a gene: 5. Germline CDR1 reads GTSNPN; CDR2 reads SVGIG (reference sequence). CDR3 sequence: CAWSVRDSSGYTF. CDR3 bases: TGTGCCTGGAGTGTAAGGGACAGTAGTGGCTACACCTTC.

The chain uses TRBV19 and TRBJ2-2, with D hard to call. The CDR3 runs to 14 residues. The germline V and J ends were trimmed by 7 bases and 3 bases, with 12 bases remaining between them. CDR1 and CDR2 (germline): LNHDA, SQIVND (reference sequence). The CDR3 bases are TGTGCCAGTAAATCGTCTCGAGACACCGGGGAGCTGTTTTTT. Translating gives CASKSSRDTGELFF.

The sample holds a few counts of this clone. The rearrangement joins TRBV5-6 to TRBJ2-3, with D perhaps TRBD2 (6 bases). The CDR3 runs to 15 residues. The V gene's germline CDR1 is SGHDT and CDR2 YYEEEE. The V end lost 7 bases, the J end lost 1 base, and 16 bases lay between the germline ends. CDR3 nucleotide sequence: TGTGCCAGCCGTGGATTGGGGGGACGCACAGATACGCAGTATTTT. Amino acids: CASRGLGGRTDTQYF.

This clone was seen only a few times. CDR3 sequence: CASTLSGSLSYEQYF. CDR3 bases: TGTGCCAGCACCCTTAGCGGGAGTTTAAGTTACGAGCAGTACTTC. The J gene is TRBJ2-7, the V gene TRBV11-2, with 9 positions matching TRBD2. V dropped 7 bases and J dropped 4; count of bases not matched to a gene: 11. The germline gives CDR1 SGHAT, CDR2 FQNNGV. The CDR3 runs 15 residues.

This clone has just a few counts. The rearrangement uses TRBV7-9 and TRBJ1-2; no firm D call. Trimming stripped 2 bases from V and 4 bases from J, with 11 bases between. CDR1 is SEHNR and CDR2 is FQNEAQ in the germline V gene (reference sequence). The length of the CDR3 is 14 residues. Written as DNA, the CDR3 is TGTGCCAGCAGCTTAAACGGCCACTCCTATGGCTACACCTTC. It specifies CASSLNGHSYGYTF.

The chain has TRBV5-1 and TRBJ2-5; 11 nucleotides line up with TRBD2. CDR3 length: 16 amino acids. CDR1 and CDR2 (germline): SGHRS, YFSETQ. V shed 4 bases and J 4 bases; nucleotides not matched to a gene: 9. The CDR3 DNA reads TGCGCCAGCAGCGGGGGACTAGCGGCTTTGGGAGAGACCCAGTACTTC. The encoded protein is CASSGGLAALGETQYF.

The rearrangement joins TRBV9 to TRBJ2-2; 7 bases match TRBD2. The V gene end was trimmed by 0 bases and the J gene end by 5 bases; junction bases not matched to a gene: 4. This CDR3 has 15 amino acids. Germline loops: CDR1 SGDLS, CDR2 YYNGEE. This CDR3 is CASSVAGGGTGELFF. As DNA, the CDR3 is TGTGCCAGCAGCGTAGCGGGAGGCGGTACCGGGGAGCTGTTTTTT.

The chain joins TRBV7-9 to TRBJ2-3; no reliable D call. Trimming took off 3 bases at V and 5 bases at J, with 9 bases between the two ends. This CDR3 comprises 13 residues. Germline V lookup: CDR1 SEHNR, CDR2 FQNEAQ (reference sequence). The DNA of the CDR3 is TGTGCCAGCAGCTTCAACCAGGTAGATACGCAGTATTTT. This sequence encodes CASSFNQVDTQYF. Full variable domain (missing parts from reference TRBV7-9 and TRBJ2-3): DTGVSQNPRHKITKRGQNVTFRCDPISEHNRLYWYRQTLGQGPEFLTYFQNEAQLEKSRLLSDRFSAERPKGSFSTLEIQRTEQGDSAMYLCASSFNQVDTQYFGPGTRLTVL.

The genes are TRBV11-3 and TRBJ2-7, with D tentatively TRBD1 (5 bases). Deletions cut 3 bases from V and 2 bases from J, with 20 bases between. Germline-derived CDR1 and CDR2 are SGHNT and YENEEA. The CDR3 is 17 amino acids. The CDR3 DNA reads as TGTGCCAGCAGCTTCCCCTTCGAGACAGACGCTACCTACGAGCAGTACTTC. Amino acids: CASSFPFETDATYEQYF.

The genes are TRBV29-1 and TRBJ2-1; 10 nucleotides align to TRBD2. The germline CDR1 and CDR2 sequences are SQVTM and ANQGSEA. The V and J ends lost 2 bases and 0 bases, in that order; junction bases with no gene match: 7. The CDR3 has 17 amino acids. CDR3 coding DNA: TGCAGCGTTGAATTTAGCGGGAGGTTTTACTCCTACAATGAGCAGTTCTTC. Protein product: CSVEFSGRFYSYNEQFF.

The chain recombines TRBV11-1 with TRBJ2-7, with a weak D call TRBD2 (5 bases). Germline V lookup: CDR1 SGHAT, CDR2 FQDESV (reference sequence). Trimming took off 4 bases at V and 7 bases at J, with 11 bases between the two ends. The CDR3 is 12 amino acids. The CDR3 DNA is TGTGCCAGCAGCTCCCTCGGGGTAGAGCAGTACTTC. It codes for CASSSLGVEQYF. Full variable domain (outside the CDR3, taken from reference TRBV11-1 and TRBJ2-7): EAEVAQSPRYKITEKSQAVAFWCDPISGHATLYWYRQILGQGPELLVQFQDESVVDDSQLPKDRFSAERLKGVDSTLKIQPAELGDSAMYLCASSSLGVEQYFGPGTRLTVT.

This chain uses TRBV6-4 with TRBJ2-3; 7 bases map to TRBD2. Unmatched junction bases numbered 6, after V lost 6 bases and J lost 3 bases. The CDR3 sequence is 14 residues long. Germline V gene lookup returns CDR1 MRHNA and CDR2 SNTAGT. CDR3 residues: CASSDEGGTDTQYF. The DNA of the CDR3 is TGTGCCAGCAGCGACGAGGGAGGGACAGATACGCAGTATTTT.

V usage is TRBV6-5 and J usage is TRBJ1-2, with 10 bases aligning to TRBD1. The germline V gene encodes CDR1 MNHEY and CDR2 SVGAGI. The CDR3 has 16 amino acids. V trimming: 4 bases; J trimming: 2 bases; junction bases outside the gene matches: 7. For the CDR3, the DNA is TGTGCCAGCAGTTTCTCGACAGGGGGCGTAAACTATGGCTACACCTTC. Translation: CASSFSTGGVNYGYTF.

The J gene is TRBJ1-2, the V gene TRBV19; TRBD1 agrees at 7 bases. CDR3 length equals 15 residues. Germline V gene lookup returns CDR1 LNHDA and CDR2 SQIVND (reference sequence). Germline trimming cut 4 bases from V and 4 bases from J; bases unmatched to any gene: 9. Here the CDR3 reads CASSSRQGGFYGYTF. CDR3 DNA: TGTGCCAGTAGTAGCCGACAGGGAGGATTCTATGGCTACACCTTC.

This chain links TRBV6-5 with TRBJ2-2; TRBD1 matches at 8 bases. Trimming at V came to 6 bases and at J to 7 bases, leaving 7 bases not matched to a gene. Looked up from germline, CDR1 is MNHEY and CDR2 is SVGAGI. The CDR3 length is 14 residues. In DNA form, the CDR3 reads TGTGCCAGCAGACGACAAACAGGGGGCGGGGAGCTGTTTTTT. It yields the protein CASRRQTGGGELFF.

The chain employs TRBV5-1 and TRBJ2-7; D is undetermined. Trimming removed 0 bases from V and 7 bases from J, with 14 bases in between. CDR3 length: 14 residues. The V gene's germline CDR1 is SGHRS and CDR2 YFSETQ. CDR3 amino acids: CASSLATWKEEQYF. In DNA form, the CDR3 reads TGCGCCAGCAGCTTGGCCACCTGGAAGGAGGAGCAGTACTTC.

V usage is TRBV5-1 and J usage is TRBJ2-6, with 7 bases matching TRBD1. Germline V gene data show CDR1 as SGHRS and CDR2 as YFSETQ. Losses at the gene ends were 4 bases for V and 0 bases for J; bases not matched to a gene: 4. The CDR3 is 16 residues long. CDR3 nucleotide sequence: TGCGCCAGCAGCGGGGACAGCAACTCTGGGGCCAACGTCCTGACTTTC. This sequence encodes CASSGDSNSGANVLTF. Variable domain in full (rest from reference TRBV5-1 and TRBJ2-6): KAGVTQTPRYLIKTRGQQVTLSCSPISGHRSVSWYQQTPGQGLQFLFEYFSETQRNKGNFPGRFSGRQFSNSRSEMNVSTLELGDSALYLCASSGDSNSGANVLTFGAGSRLTVL.

V is TRBV6-1 and J is TRBJ1-1; 11 bases agree with TRBD1. V shed 8 bases and J 0 bases; nucleotides not matched to a gene: 5. The CDR3 runs to 15 residues. Germline V CDR1 and CDR2: MNHNS, SASEGT. The CDR3 region is CASSGTGGMNTEAFF. In nucleotides, the CDR3 is TGTGCCAGCTCCGGGACAGGGGGTATGAACACTGAAGCTTTCTTT.

The CDR3 is CASSLTSGSYEQYF. The CDR3 DNA sequence: TGTGCCAGCAGCTTGACTAGCGGCTCCTACGAGCAGTACTTC. The chain employs TRBV7-9 and TRBJ2-7; TRBD2 agrees at 9 bases. The CDR3 spans 14 residues. From germline, CDR1 is SEHNR and CDR2 FQNEAQ (reference sequence). With 3 bases clipped from V and 0 bases from J, the junction kept 0 bases outside the gene matches.

This clone was detected only a few times. This chain links TRBV4-1 with TRBJ1-6; D not certain. V lost 1 base and J lost 0, with 16 bases in between. CDR3 length: 19 residues. CDR1 is MGHRA, CDR2 YSYEKL, per germline. CDR3 sequence reads: CASSQGESDLSSYNSPLHF. CDR3 DNA: TGCGCCAGCAGCCAAGGAGAGTCAGACCTAAGCTCCTATAATTCACCCCTCCACTTT.

A few counts support this clone. The chain couples TRBV2 to TRBJ1-2, with 8 nucleotides matching TRBD1. The germline CDR1 and CDR2 sequences are SNHLY and FYNNEI. The V segment lost 6 bases and the J segment 8 bases; nucleotides outside the gene matches: 11. The CDR3 covers 14 residues. CDR3 DNA sequence: TGTGCCAGCAGCAACTTCGGGGGGACAGGCGGCTACACCTTC. Protein sequence: CASSNFGGTGGYTF.